This T cell receptor (beta chain) is drawn from a study of identical twins. The germline CDR1 and CDR2 sequences are MDHEN and SYDVKM. This CDR3 is built from 14 residues. The V end lost 7 bases, the J end lost 5 bases, and 15 bases lay between the germline ends. Notes on the study in general: Less excess twin sharing appeared in beta out-of-frame sequences. Memory repertoires lacked the insertion deficit that abundant cord blood beta clonotypes showed.

This clonotype was found a few times. The antigen is unknown. Template switching created a universal primer site, and the cDNA included unique molecular identifiers. TCRdb itself ran the 5' RACE reads through MiXCR, one entry per CDR3 protein. The sample lists approximately 890,000 distinct CDR3 sequences, around 12% occurring once. This same sample was also taken into another study, of yellow fever vaccine responses in identical twins.

V gene TRBV28 combines with J gene TRBJ2-1; TRBD1 or TRBD2 may be the D gene (6 bases each). This TCR was sampled from a woman between 18 and 29 years old in good health. The specimen sequenced was PBMCs. The CDR3 sequence: CASTPRGEDNEQFF. CDR3 in DNA: TGTGCCAGCACTCCGAGGGGGGAGGACAATGAGCAGTTCTTC.